The T cell receptor beta chain under discussion was sequenced for a study of shared T cell receptors in the human thymus. This table comes from immunoSEQ multiplex PCR, and its TCRdb copy is limited to in-frame clones, with some not included. Of hundreds of thousands of clones in the sample, roughly 86% were seen once. CDR3 length equals 11 residues. V lost 2 bases to trimming and J lost 8 bases, with 6 bases between them. Germline V gives CDR1 MNHEY, CDR2 SMNVEV (reference sequence). These sequences were also reported in another study, on human thymus T cells. From that study: Thymic resections from corrective heart surgery supplied the tissue.

V is TRBV27 and J is TRBJ1-1; D is perhaps TRBD1 (6 bases). This clonotype was sampled from a boy younger than two with a congenital heart defect. The source material was thymocytes. The CDR3 loop reads CASSLGTEAFF. The CDR3 DNA sequence: TGTGCCAGCAGTTTAGGGACAGAAGCTTTCTTT.